The 18 T cell receptor beta chains presented below share a single source sample, sequenced in a study of T cell clonotyping in hematopoietic cell transplantation. Sequencing used immunoSEQ multiplex PCR; TCRdb keeps in-frame clones, though not all of them. Of over 7,000 clones listed, roughly 76% are singletons. The specimen comprised peripheral blood mononuclear cells, sampled 180 days after allogeneic stem cell transplant. The receptors shown here come from a female patient between 50 and 59 years old who had an allogeneic stem cell transplant from an unrelated donor, so the T cells may come from the graft donor. Some clones in this sample may be carry-over from other donors' samples.

There are a few counts of this clone. The gene calls are TRBV29-1 and TRBJ1-2, with TRBD1 as a possible D gene (5 bases). The CDR3 totals 14 residues. The germline V gene has CDR1 SQVTM and CDR2 ANQGSEA. Trimming removed 6 bases from V and 5 bases from J, with 19 bases in between. The CDR3 bases are TGCAGCGTGGGGGGGAGTCAGCCCACTTATGGCTACACCTTC. Amino acids: CSVGGSQPTYGYTF.

The V gene is TRBV7-2, the J gene TRBJ2-7, with 7 positions matching TRBD1. Per the germline V gene, CDR1 is SGHTA and CDR2 is FQGNSA. The CDR3 spans 14 residues. Trimming cost V 5 bases and J 6 bases; bases outside gene matches: 10. CDR3 in amino acids: CASSRQGLSGEQYF. CDR3 in DNA: TGTGCCAGCAGCAGACAGGGTTTGTCGGGCGAGCAGTACTTC. Full variable domain (rest looked up from reference TRBV7-2 and TRBJ2-7): GAGVSQSPSNKVTEKGKDVELRCDPISGHTALYWYRQSLGQGLEFLIYFQGNSAPDKSGLPSDRFSAERTGGSVSTLTIQRTQQEDSAVYLCASSRQGLSGEQYFGPGTRLTVT.

The V gene is TRBV5-1, the J gene TRBJ1-5; a weak D match, TRBD1 (5 bases). Germline-derived CDR1 and CDR2 are SGHRS and YFSETQ. The CDR3 length is 15 residues. The V and J ends lost 1 base and 0 bases respectively, with 8 bases between them. This CDR3 reads CASSLLGGSNQPQHF. The CDR3 bases are TGCGCCAGCAGCTTGTTGGGGGGTAGCAATCAGCCCCAGCATTTT. Filled out from reference TRBV5-1 and TRBJ1-5, the complete variable domain reads KAGVTQTPRYLIKTRGQQVTLSCSPISGHRSVSWYQQTPGQGLQFLFEYFSETQRNKGNFPGRFSGRQFSNSRSEMNVSTLELGDSALYLCASSLLGGSNQPQHFGDGTRLSIL.

V and J are TRBV5-1 and TRBJ2-7, with unresolved D. The germline V gene has CDR1 SGHRS and CDR2 YFSETQ. The CDR3 is 14 amino acids. V lost 3 bases and J 4 bases, leaving 14 bases between the germline ends. The CDR3 DNA is TGCGCCAGCAGCTACATCTCCACAATGTACGAGCAGTACTTC. The encoded protein is CASSYISTMYEQYF. Based on the CDR3 plus reference TRBV5-1 and TRBJ2-7, the full variable domain is KAGVTQTPRYLIKTRGQQVTLSCSPISGHRSVSWYQQTPGQGLQFLFEYFSETQRNKGNFPGRFSGRQFSNSRSEMNVSTLELGDSALYLCASSYISTMYEQYFGPGTRLTVT.

V is TRBV18 and J is TRBJ1-2; D gene uncertain. This CDR3 is built from 12 residues. V shed 0 bases and J shed 4 bases, with 3 bases lying between them. The germline CDR1 and CDR2 sequences are KGHSH and LQKENI. CDR3 sequence: CASSPPGYGYTF. CDR3 nucleotide sequence: TGTGCCAGCTCACCACCGGGCTATGGCTACACCTTC.

This clone is judged large. The chain joins TRBV19 to TRBJ1-6; the match to TRBD1 covers 7 bases. The CDR3 spans 15 residues. Unmatched junction bases numbered 4, after V lost 3 bases and J lost 5 bases. Germline assignment: CDR1 LNHDA and CDR2 SQIVND (reference sequence). The CDR3 loop reads CASSIRDSDNSPLHF. The CDR3 DNA reads TGTGCCAGTAGTATCCGGGACAGTGATAATTCACCCCTCCACTTT.

This clone was seen only once. The V call is TRBV19, the J call TRBJ1-5; D gene unclear. The CDR3 consists of 15 residues. Trimming left V 1 base short and J 11 bases short, with 18 bases between. CDR1 and CDR2 (germline): LNHDA, SQIVND (reference sequence). The CDR3 DNA follows: TGTGCCAGTAGTATAGGAGGCCAGGTCGGGAGGGCCCAGCATTTT. It is translated as CASSIGGQVGRAQHF.

V is TRBV28 and J is TRBJ2-1; 9 bases are a match to TRBD2. Per the germline V gene, CDR1 is MDHEN and CDR2 is SYDVKM. CDR3 length: 15 residues. The V segment lost 8 bases and the J segment 7 bases; nucleotides outside the gene matches: 12. The CDR3 spells CASGNSGSGRNEQFF. CDR3 in DNA: TGTGCCAGCGGGAATAGTGGTAGCGGGAGAAATGAGCAGTTCTTC. The variable domain in full, completed from reference TRBV28 and TRBJ2-1, reads DVKVTQSSRYLVKRTGEKVFLECVQDMDHENMFWYRQDPGLGLRLIYFSYDVKMKEKGDIPEGYSVSREKKERFSLILESASTNQTSMYLCASGNSGSGRNEQFFGPGTRLTVL.

The V and J genes are TRBV5-6 and TRBJ2-5; no reliable D call. Trimming pared 3 bases from V and 1 base from J, leaving 10 bases between. Germline CDR1 reads SGHDT; CDR2 reads YYEEEE. The CDR3 is 14 residues long. The CDR3 loop is CASSSVGIQETQYF. The CDR3 coding sequence is TGTGCCAGCAGCTCCGTCGGTATCCAAGAGACCCAGTACTTC. Full variable domain (missing parts from reference TRBV5-6 and TRBJ2-5): DAGVTQSPTHLIKTRGQQVTLRCSPKSGHDTVSWYQQALGQGPQFIFQYYEEEERQRGNFPDRFSGHQFPNYSSELNVNALLLGDSALYLCASSSVGIQETQYFGPGTRLLVL.

The CDR3 nucleotides read TGCGCCAGCAGCTTGGGGGGGGGCGGATTTTCATCCTACGAGCAGTACTTC. Encoded protein: CASSLGGGGFSSYEQYF. This rearrangement joins TRBV5-1 to TRBJ2-7; possible D gene TRBD2, 7 bases. CDR3 length equals 17 residues. Trimming removed 0 bases from V and 1 base from J, with 17 bases in between. Germline-derived CDR1 and CDR2 are SGHRS and YFSETQ.

This chain joins TRBV5-6 and TRBJ2-5; D uncertain. The length of the CDR3 is 14 residues. In germline, CDR1 is SGHDT, CDR2 YYEEEE. V was trimmed by 4 bases and J by 5 bases, leaving 15 bases between them. The CDR3 here is CASSQRRARETQYF. The DNA for the CDR3 is TGTGCCAGCAGCCAAAGACGAGCAAGGGAGACCCAGTACTTC.

This chain links TRBV5-6 with TRBJ1-2; D unresolved. The CDR3 runs to 11 residues. Per the germline V gene, CDR1 is SGHDT and CDR2 is YYEEEE. Trimming shortened V by 6 bases and J by 5 bases, and 8 bases separated the two germline ends. The CDR3, as DNA: TGTGCCAGCACCCGACAATATGGCTACACCTTC. Protein: CASTRQYGYTF. The full variable domain, completed using reference TRBV5-6 and TRBJ1-2, is DAGVTQSPTHLIKTRGQQVTLRCSPKSGHDTVSWYQQALGQGPQFIFQYYEEEERQRGNFPDRFSGHQFPNYSSELNVNALLLGDSALYLCASTRQYGYTFGSGTRLTVV.

J is TRBJ2-7 and V is TRBV5-1; the D gene is possibly TRBD1 (5 bases). The CDR3 runs 14 residues. The ends were cut back, 5 bases at V and 2 bases at J, with 14 bases in the middle. Germline CDR1 reads SGHRS; CDR2 reads YFSETQ. The CDR3 spells CASSIARAPYEQYF. The CDR3 coding sequence is TGCGCCAGCAGTATAGCCAGGGCACCCTACGAGCAGTACTTC. The variable domain in full, with the rest retrieved from reference TRBV5-1 and TRBJ2-7, is KAGVTQTPRYLIKTRGQQVTLSCSPISGHRSVSWYQQTPGQGLQFLFEYFSETQRNKGNFPGRFSGRQFSNSRSEMNVSTLELGDSALYLCASSIARAPYEQYFGPGTRLTVT.

The rearrangement uses TRBV27 and TRBJ2-5, with D possibly TRBD1 on 6 matching bases. Germline CDR1 and CDR2: MNHEY and SMNVEV (reference sequence). This CDR3 has 15 residues. V was trimmed by 5 bases and J by 4 bases, leaving 17 bases between them. In DNA form, the CDR3 reads TGTGCCAGCAGTCGAATAAACAGGGTCCCAGAGACCCAGTACTTC. Its protein product is CASSRINRVPETQYF.

The chain has TRBV7-2 and TRBJ2-3; D gene uncertain. Trimming cost V 3 bases and J 5 bases, with 12 bases left between them. Per germline, CDR1 SGHTA and CDR2 FQGNSA. This CDR3 has 14 amino acids. The CDR3 bases are TGTGCCAGCAGCTTGGCGCTAAATGTAGATACGCAGTATTTT. Protein: CASSLALNVDTQYF.

This clone was recorded once. DNA of the CDR3: TGTGCCAGCAGTTACCAACGGGAGTGGTTCTTC. Translation gives CASSYQREWFF. The chain is built from TRBV6-5 and TRBJ2-1; a possible D gene is TRBD2 (6 bases). This CDR3 is 11 amino acids long. Trimming left V 2 bases short and J 15 bases short, with 11 bases between. The germline CDR1 and CDR2 sequences are MNHEY and SVGAGI.

The rearrangement uses TRBV6-5 and TRBJ1-5; no definite D call. The CDR3 length is 10 residues. V lost 8 bases, J lost 6 bases, and 5 bases lay in between. Germline V gene sequence: CDR1 MNHEY, CDR2 SVGAGI. The CDR3 DNA follows: TGTGCCAGCGGCCGTCAGCCCCAGCATTTT. As protein: CASGRQPQHF.

This rearrangement joins TRBV27 to TRBJ1-2, with 7 bases fitting TRBD1. The CDR3 loop spans 13 amino acids. Germline V lookup: CDR1 MNHEY, CDR2 SMNVEV (reference sequence). V gave up 3 bases and J gave up 4 bases; unmatched junction bases: 2. The CDR3: CASSLGQSYGYTF. CDR3 DNA sequence: TGTGCCAGCAGTTTGGGACAGAGCTATGGCTACACCTTC.